This record concerns one TCR beta chain sequence. The authors' processing: Estimation of nucleated cell counts relied on the amplification of reference gene primers. Method: immunoSEQ multiplex PCR; TCRdb's copy keeps in-frame clones and lacks some. Clonal size and the V and J genes are those of that table, whereas D and trimming came from the DNA. The table shows under 300,000 clones, with around 85% occurring only once. The study recruited people aged roughly 18 to 100 years across 24 US areas. This specimen comes from a study of blood T cell repertoires in COVID-19. Study-level information: Samples representing acute and convalescent COVID-19 were sourced from the United States, Italy and Spain.

The CDR3 is made up of 15 amino acids. The ends lost 6 bases at V and 3 bases at J; junction bases unmatched: 9. Looked up from germline, CDR1 is ENHRY and CDR2 is SYGVKD. This clonotype was sampled from a woman in her forties with acute COVID-19. The chain links TRBV10-3 to TRBJ1-1, with 8 bases fitting TRBD1. Sample: PBMCs or T cells enriched from blood (not recorded which). As DNA, the CDR3 is TGTGCCATCAGGGGAGGGGACAGGCGACACACTGAAGCTTTCTTT. Amino acids: CAIRGGDRRHTEAFF.